The 24 T cell receptor beta chains given below trace back to one sample, sequenced in a study of T cells in Graves' hyperthyroidism and ophthalmopathy. RNA transcripts gave rise to amplified TCR beta CDR3 regions. When the TCR CDR3 underwent first-round RT-PCR, the HTBI primer set was used. TCRdb called the multiplex PCR reads again in MiXCR, with one record for every CDR3 protein. The sample holds under 400,000 distinct CDR3 sequences, around 17% seen once. Sequenced material: blood. Every receptor here comes from a man under 40 with Graves' hyperthyroidism.

This clonotype was counted at least ten times. V gene TRBV5-1 combines with J gene TRBJ2-7; D possibly matches TRBD1 or TRBD2 (6 bases each). This CDR3 spans 13 amino acids. Trimming shortened V by 6 bases and J by 1 base, and 11 bases separated the two germline ends. Germline V gene lookup returns CDR1 SGHRS and CDR2 YFSETQ. The CDR3 here is CASKGGNSYEQYF. In nucleotides, the CDR3 is TGCGCCAGCAAGGGGGGCAATTCCTACGAGCAGTACTTC.

This clonotype was picked up many times. The rearrangement uses TRBV5-1 and TRBJ2-2; weak D call: TRBD2 (6 bases). Germline V gene lookup returns CDR1 SGHRS and CDR2 YFSETQ. V shed 0 bases and J shed 2 bases, with 11 bases lying between them. This CDR3 has 16 amino acids. In DNA form, the CDR3 reads TGCGCCAGCAGCTTGGGGGCCGGGGGTAACACCGGGGAGCTGTTTTTT. Encoded protein: CASSLGAGGNTGELFF. Looking up the rest from reference TRBV5-1 and TRBJ2-2 gives the full variable domain: KAGVTQTPRYLIKTRGQQVTLSCSPISGHRSVSWYQQTPGQGLQFLFEYFSETQRNKGNFPGRFSGRQFSNSRSEMNVSTLELGDSALYLCASSLGAGGNTGELFFGEGSRLTVL.

This clonotype turned up a few times. The gene calls are TRBV5-1 and TRBJ2-1; the match to TRBD2 covers 8 bases. J gave up 5 bases and V 4 bases, and 8 bases lay outside the gene matches. The germline V gene encodes CDR1 SGHRS and CDR2 YFSETQ. The CDR3 contains 15 residues. In DNA, the CDR3 is TGCGCCAGCAGCGACTTAACTAGCGGAGACAATGAGCAGTTCTTC. Residues: CASSDLTSGDNEQFF.

This clonotype occurred a few times. The chain recombines TRBV14 with TRBJ1-6; TRBD1 might be the D (5 bases). Trimming shortened V by 0 bases and J by 7 bases, and 10 bases separated the two germline ends. The CDR3 loop spans 15 amino acids. The germline gives CDR1 SGHDN, CDR2 FVKESK. The CDR3 DNA sequence: TGTGCCAGCAGCCAAGAAAGGGGATCGAATTCACCCCTCCACTTT. It is translated as CASSQERGSNSPLHF.

In DNA form, the CDR3 reads TGCGCCAGCAGCCCACAAGTCTTGGGTAGCTCTGGAAACACCATATATTTT. It is translated as CASSPQVLGSSGNTIYF. The chain recombines TRBV4-1 with TRBJ1-3, with no clear D. Germline CDR1 and CDR2: MGHRA and YSYEKL. CDR3 size: 17 residues. Trimming took 4 bases from V and 0 from J, leaving 16 bases between them.

The V gene is TRBV9, the J gene TRBJ2-5, with D tentatively TRBD2 (6 bases). Germline lookup yields CDR1 SGDLS and CDR2 YYNGEE. The CDR3 is 13 amino acids. Between the trimmed V and J ends, which lost 4 bases and 3 bases, there was a span of 10 bases. CDR3 amino acids: CASSPGEEETQYF. The CDR3 DNA reads as TGTGCCAGCAGCCCGGGGGAGGAAGAGACCCAGTACTTC.

This clonotype was observed many times. The chain is built from TRBV28 and TRBJ2-7, with 7 bases lining up with TRBD1. The CDR3 length is 15 residues. The germline V gene encodes CDR1 MDHEN and CDR2 SYDVKM. V trimming: 8 bases; J trimming: 3 bases; junction bases outside the gene matches: 13. CDR3 sequence reads: CASLPPRQGCYEQYF. The CDR3 coding sequence is TGTGCCAGCCTCCCCCCCCGACAGGGATGCTACGAGCAGTACTTC.

The rearrangement links TRBV20-1 to TRBJ1-5; D not resolved. Germline loops: CDR1 DFQATT, CDR2 SNEGSKA (reference sequence). The ends were cut back, 5 bases at V and 7 bases at J, with 15 bases in the middle. There are 13 residues in the CDR3. CDR3 sequence (DNA): TGCAGTGCTGCCCGACAAGCCGGCCAGCCCCAGCATTTT. It specifies CSAARQAGQPQHF.

This clonotype came up once. This rearrangement joins TRBV12-3 or TRBV12-4 to TRBJ1-5; D is ambiguous. The V gene lost 3 bases and the J gene lost 5 bases, with 8 bases spanning the gap. This CDR3 contains 13 residues. The CDR3 nucleotides are TGTGCCAGCAGTTTTAACCCCCATCAGCCCCAGCATTTT. This gives the protein CASSFNPHQPQHF.

V is TRBV30 and J is TRBJ1-6; D remains unclear. Trimming took off 3 bases at V and 5 bases at J, with 5 bases between the two ends. From germline, CDR1 is GTSNPN and CDR2 SVGIG (reference sequence). This CDR3 has 12 amino acids. The CDR3 DNA reads TGTGCCTGGAGGGGGAATAATTCACCCCTCCACTTT. Translation gives CAWRGNNSPLHF.

The chain couples TRBV9 to TRBJ2-1; 12 bases agree with TRBD2. Trimming cost V 0 bases and J 9 bases; bases outside gene matches: 4. From germline, CDR1 is SGDLS and CDR2 YYNGEE. The CDR3 covers 15 residues. The CDR3 loop reads CASSVGSSGRVEQFF. In nucleotides, the CDR3 is TGTGCCAGCAGCGTAGGGTCTAGCGGGAGGGTTGAGCAGTTCTTC.

The CDR3 DNA reads TGCGCCAGCAGCCAAGAGGGACTAGCGAACACAGATACGCAGTATTTT. It yields the protein CASSQEGLANTDTQYF. This sequence joins TRBV4-1 and TRBJ2-3; 10 nucleotides align to TRBD2. This CDR3 is 16 amino acids long. The V and J ends lost 0 bases and 2 bases, in that order; junction bases with no gene match: 2. The germline gives CDR1 MGHRA, CDR2 YSYEKL.

The table lists this clonotype with a count of one. The rearrangement joins TRBV18 to TRBJ2-5, with 7 bases matching TRBD1. There are 15 residues in the CDR3. In germline, CDR1 is KGHSH, CDR2 LQKENI. Trimming took 4 bases from V and 1 from J; bases not matched to a gene: 6. The CDR3 here is CASSLLQGTQETQYF. CDR3 DNA: TGTGCCAGCTCACTTCTACAGGGGACCCAAGAGACCCAGTACTTC.

The V gene is TRBV6-2 or TRBV6-3, the J gene TRBJ2-1; 9 nucleotides agree with TRBD2. Germline-derived CDR1 and CDR2 are MNHEY and SVGEGT. CDR3 size: 15 residues. The trim removed 5 bases at V and 7 bases at J, leaving 9 bases unmatched. This CDR3 reads CASSRPSGNANEQFF. In nucleotides, the CDR3 is TGTGCCAGCAGTCGGCCTAGCGGGAATGCAAATGAGCAGTTCTTC.

This clonotype was seen many times. The chain has TRBV6-1 and TRBJ1-5, with D uncertain. V lost 5 bases and J lost 0, with 8 bases in between. Looked up from germline, CDR1 is MNHNS and CDR2 is SASEGT. CDR3 length equals 14 residues. The CDR3: CASSRGDSNQPQHF. The CDR3 nucleotides read TGTGCCAGCAGTCGGGGAGATAGCAATCAGCCCCAGCATTTT.

This clonotype occurred many times. The J gene is TRBJ2-7, the V gene TRBV11-2, with a weak D call TRBD1 (5 bases). The CDR3 has 15 residues. CDR1 is SGHAT and CDR2 is FQNNGV in the germline V gene. V shed 5 bases and J shed 3 bases, with 17 bases lying between them. The CDR3 nucleotides are TGTGCCAGCAGCCTCAGAGGACAAAGGGGCTACGAGCAGTACTTC. Amino acid sequence: CASSLRGQRGYEQYF.

This clonotype was seen ten or more times. The V call is TRBV2, the J call TRBJ2-5; unclear D gene. This CDR3 has 13 amino acids. Germline V CDR1 and CDR2: SNHLY, FYNNEI. V was pared by 11 bases and J by 2 bases, with 15 bases between. CDR3 region: CALHSLRQETQYF. CDR3 DNA: TGTGCCCTACACTCGCTGAGACAAGAGACCCAGTACTTC. Supplemented by reference TRBV2 and TRBJ2-5, the full variable domain reads EPEVTQTPSHQVTQMGQEVILRCVPISNHLYFYWYRQILGQKVEFLVSFYNNEISEKSEIFDDQFSVERPDGSNFTLKIRSTKLEDSAMYFCALHSLRQETQYFGPGTRLLVL.

CDR3 DNA: TGCAGCGGTTCAGGGACTAGCCGAAGCGAGCAGTACTTC. As protein: CSGSGTSRSEQYF. This chain connects TRBV29-1 to TRBJ2-7; the match to TRBD2 covers 9 bases. The CDR3 length is 13 residues. J gave up 6 bases and V 7 bases, and 10 bases lay outside the gene matches. CDR1 and CDR2 (germline): SQVTM, ANQGSEA.

At least ten counts were recorded for this clonotype. This rearrangement joins TRBV2 to TRBJ2-1; a weak D match, TRBD2 (5 bases). This CDR3 has 12 amino acids. The germline gives CDR1 SNHLY, CDR2 FYNNEI. Trimming stripped 8 bases from V and 7 bases from J, with 12 bases between. CDR3 sequence reads: CASVERGNEQFF. The CDR3 DNA is TGTGCCAGCGTGGAACGCGGGAATGAGCAGTTCTTC.

This clonotype was observed at least ten times. The chain is built from TRBV5-1 and TRBJ1-4; D is unclear. This CDR3 is 15 amino acids long. CDR1 is SGHRS, CDR2 YFSETQ, per germline. Trimming took off 1 base at V and 3 bases at J, with 10 bases between the two ends. CDR3 in amino acids: CASSLSGTANEKLFF. The DNA for the CDR3 is TGCGCCAGCAGCTTGTCTGGAACCGCTAATGAAAAACTGTTTTTT.

This clonotype was found once. The chain links TRBV4-2 to TRBJ2-1, with 10 bases matching TRBD2. Germline V CDR1 and CDR2: LGHNA, YNFKEQ. The J segment lost 8 bases and the V segment lost 1 base, leaving 5 bases of the junction unmatched. This CDR3 has 15 residues. The CDR3 DNA sequence: TGTGCCAGCAGCCAAGCAGCGGGAGGGCCCGATGAGCAGTTCTTC. Protein sequence: CASSQAAGGPDEQFF.

This clonotype was found many times. The rearrangement links TRBV3-1 to TRBJ2-7; TRBD2 agrees at 7 bases. Germline V CDR1 and CDR2: LGHDT, YNNKEL (reference sequence). The CDR3 extends over 13 amino acids. J was trimmed by 7 bases and V by 1 base; bases with no gene match: 4. The CDR3 protein is CASSQALAQEQYF. The CDR3 nucleotides are TGTGCCAGCAGCCAAGCACTAGCGCAAGAGCAGTACTTC.

V is TRBV13 and J is TRBJ2-1; TRBD2 aligns across 9 bases. CDR1 and CDR2 from the germline V gene are PRHDT and FYEKMQ (reference sequence). The junction had 10 bases not matched to a gene; V was cut back by 1 base and J by 9 bases. The length of the CDR3 is 16 residues. The CDR3 is CASSLDGGRARGEQFF. The CDR3 DNA reads as TGTGCCAGCAGCTTAGATGGCGGGAGGGCCCGAGGTGAGCAGTTCTTC.

J is TRBJ1-6 and V is TRBV9; D may be TRBD1 (5 bases). The CDR3 runs to 14 residues. Germline loops: CDR1 SGDLS, CDR2 YYNGEE. The V end lost 2 bases, the J end lost 8 bases, and 11 bases lay between the germline ends. The DNA of the CDR3 is TGTGCCAGCAGCGTTACCGGAGGGGATTCACCCCTCCACTTT. Translating it yields CASSVTGGDSPLHF.